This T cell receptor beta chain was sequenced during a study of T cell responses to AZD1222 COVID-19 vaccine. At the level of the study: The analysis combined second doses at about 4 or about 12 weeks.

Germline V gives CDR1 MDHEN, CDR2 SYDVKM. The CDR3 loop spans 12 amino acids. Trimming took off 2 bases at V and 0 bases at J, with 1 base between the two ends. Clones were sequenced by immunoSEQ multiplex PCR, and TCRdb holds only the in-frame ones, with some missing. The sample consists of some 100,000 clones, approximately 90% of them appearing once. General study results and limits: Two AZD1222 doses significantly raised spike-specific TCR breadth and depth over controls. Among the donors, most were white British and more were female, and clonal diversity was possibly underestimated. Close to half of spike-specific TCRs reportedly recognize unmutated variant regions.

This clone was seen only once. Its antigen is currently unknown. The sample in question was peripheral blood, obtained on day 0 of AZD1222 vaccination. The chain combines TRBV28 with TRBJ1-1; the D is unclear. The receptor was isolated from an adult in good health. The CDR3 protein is CASSLLNTEAFF. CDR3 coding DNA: TGTGCCAGCAGTTTACTGAACACTGAAGCTTTCTTT.